One and the same sample provided the 9 T cell receptor beta chains below, sequenced in a study of CD8+CD57+ T cells in acquired aplastic anemia. Patients chosen for sequencing had CD8+CD57+ cells that had expanded, as shown by flow cytometry. The use of genomic DNA as template underpinned the TCR beta VDJ and CDR3 profiling. A single record per CDR3 protein comes from TCRdb applying MiXCR to the reads. The sample carries about 58,000 distinct CDR3 sequences, 57% recorded once. The sample taken for sequencing was sorted CD4+, CD8+, or CD8+CD57+ T cells (not recorded which) from PBMCs. The receptors come from a human donor with aplastic anemia.

Comments on this clonotype: At one of its ends the junction is not consistent with the germline gene, which may arise from a read error. Here the CDR3 DNA reads TGTGCCAGCAGTTCTGAGCGGGGAAACTGTGGCTACACCTTC. Protein sequence: CASSSERGNCGYTF. The rearrangement links TRBV12-3 or TRBV12-4 to TRBJ1-2; no clear D. This CDR3 has 14 amino acids.

In regard to this clonotype: One end of the junction fails to match germline, which may point to a read error. The chain recombines TRBV5-1 with TRBJ2-2; D gene uncertain. Germline CDR1 SGHRS, CDR2 YFSETQ. This CDR3 comprises 18 residues. The CDR3 nucleotides are TGCGCCAGCAGCTTGGCCACGGCCGCAGTGTCGAACACCAGGGAGCTGTTTTTT. Protein product: CASSLATAAVSNTRELFF.

This clonotype was recorded a few times. The V gene is TRBV15, the J gene TRBJ1-6; TRBD1 matches at 9 bases. CDR1 is LNHNV and CDR2 is YYDKDF in the germline V gene (reference sequence). The CDR3 length is 17 residues. Trimming removed 4 bases from V and 5 bases from J; junction bases left unmatched: 9. CDR3: CATSIKTGGTDNSPLHF. CDR3 nucleotides: TGTGCCACCAGCATCAAAACAGGGGGCACAGATAATTCACCCCTCCACTTT.

V usage is TRBV18 and J usage is TRBJ2-2; D unclear. V was cut by 2 bases and J by 1 base, with 2 bases left in between. Germline V CDR1 and CDR2: KGHSH, LQKENI. CDR3 size: 13 residues. The CDR3 spells CASSPENTGELFF. In DNA, the CDR3 is TGTGCCAGCTCACCAGAGAACACCGGGGAGCTGTTTTTT.

The chain combines TRBV7-7 with TRBJ2-3; 13 bases are shared with TRBD2. Trimming took 11 bases from V and 2 from J; bases not matched to a gene: 4. This CDR3 comprises 14 residues. Looked up from germline, CDR1 is SSHAT and CDR2 is FNYEAQ (reference sequence). CDR3 DNA: TGTGCCGACGGGACTAGCGGGATCACAGATACGCAGTATTTT. The encoded protein is CADGTSGITDTQYF. The full variable domain, in which reference TRBV7-7 and TRBJ2-3 provide the parts outside the CDR3, is GAGVSQSPRYKVTKRGQDVTLRCDPISSHATLYWYQQALGQGPEFLTYFNYEAQPDKSGLPSDRFSAERPEGSISTLTIQRTEQRDSAMYRCADGTSGITDTQYFGPGTRLTVL.

The gene calls are TRBV19 and TRBJ2-7; D might be TRBD1 (5 bases). CDR3 length: 13 residues. Germline V lookup: CDR1 LNHDA, CDR2 SQIVND (reference sequence). V lost 1 base to trimming and J lost 3 bases, with 7 bases between them. The CDR3: CASSIGRGYEQYF. CDR3 DNA sequence: TGTGCCAGTAGTATAGGTAGGGGCTACGAGCAGTACTTC.

CDR3 in DNA: TGTGCCAGCATCTTAGGAGCGAACAATGAGCAGTTCTTC. Protein sequence: CASILGANNEQFF. The chain employs TRBV12-3 or TRBV12-4 and TRBJ2-1; D gene ambiguous. The CDR3 runs 13 residues. Trimming removed 7 bases at V and 5 bases at J, with 12 bases between.

J is TRBJ1-2 and V is TRBV6-4; 7 positions agree with TRBD1. Germline CDR1 and CDR2: MRHNA and SNTAGT. The CDR3 contains 15 residues. With V trimmed by 2 bases and J by 7 bases, 10 bases remained unmatched. The CDR3 sequence: CASSDRGRLIGGYTF. CDR3 coding DNA: TGTGCCAGCAGTGACAGGGGGCGCTTAATAGGTGGCTACACCTTC.

As for this clonotype: A much more abundant neighbour one base away suggests this may be a read error. The chain combines TRBV13 with TRBJ2-7; 7 bases fit TRBD1. Unmatched junction bases numbered 9, after V lost 6 bases and J lost 7 bases. CDR3 size: 13 residues. Germline CDR1 reads PRHDT; CDR2 reads FYEKMQ (reference sequence). CDR3 nucleotides: TGTGCCAGCAGACCCGGACAGGTAAAAGAGCAGTACTTC. Its translation is CASRPGQVKEQYF.